These 10 T cell receptor beta chains share one sample of origin, sequenced in a study of blood T cell repertoires in COVID-19 (dated by TCRdb to 2018 to 2020). Library generation was performed with the immunoSEQ multiplex PCR assay. The source is immuneACCESS, and TCRdb retained only in-frame sequences with V and J called. Part of the clones is not carried over; for the studies checked, unresolved V genes explain less than half of this, and the remainder is unexplained. The sample table lists some 99,000 clones, about 82% of them with a count of one. The ten largest clones take up 10% to 15% of the sample. Sequences were obtained from peripheral blood. These receptors originate from a woman aged 55-69 years in a cohort sampled during active or convalescent COVID-19.

The genes are TRBV3-1 (or the pseudogene TRBV3-2) and TRBJ2-1, with 8 bases that match TRBD2. The CDR3 loop spans 15 amino acids. CDR1 and CDR2 from the germline V gene are LGHDT and YNNKEL (reference sequence). With V trimmed by 5 bases and J by 10 bases, 13 bases remained unmatched. The CDR3 DNA is TGTGCCAGCAGCTCCCGGGGGACTAGGGGGGCCGAGCAGTTCTTC. Encoded protein: CASSSRGTRGAEQFF.

The chain employs TRBV7-9 and TRBJ2-7, with 7 bases identical to TRBD2. The V gene's germline CDR1 is SEHNR and CDR2 FQNEAQ (reference sequence). Trimming cost V 1 base and J 4 bases; bases outside gene matches: 7. The CDR3 totals 15 residues. CDR3 sequence: CASSLEGEGMYEQYF. The CDR3 DNA reads TGTGCCAGCAGCTTAGAAGGGGAGGGGATGTACGAGCAGTACTTC.

This clone was seen once. The chain recombines TRBV7-8 with TRBJ2-5, with 12 bases fitting TRBD1. Losses at the gene ends were 6 bases for V and 5 bases for J; bases not matched to a gene: 10. Germline V gene data show CDR1 as SGHVS and CDR2 as FQNEAQ. The CDR3 has 16 residues. CDR3 region: CASSDQPGQGAETQYF. Written as DNA, the CDR3 is TGTGCCAGCAGTGACCAACCGGGACAGGGGGCCGAGACCCAGTACTTC.

V and J are TRBV27 and TRBJ2-7; 7 bases line up with TRBD1. The junction had 7 bases not matched to a gene; V was cut back by 8 bases and J by 3 bases. The CDR3 covers 13 residues. CDR1 is MNHEY and CDR2 is SMNVEV in the germline V gene (reference sequence). CDR3 protein: CASGTGVFYEQYF. CDR3 DNA sequence: TGTGCCAGCGGCACAGGGGTATTCTACGAGCAGTACTTC.

The chain combines TRBV7-8 with TRBJ2-7; TRBD2 matches 8 bases. This CDR3 is 15 amino acids long. The germline V gene has CDR1 SGHVS and CDR2 FQNEAQ. J was trimmed by 3 bases and V by 2 bases; bases with no gene match: 6. The DNA of the CDR3 is TGTGCCAGCAGCTTAACGTCGGGAGGGAGCTACGAGCAGTACTTC. Translated: CASSLTSGGSYEQYF.

V usage is TRBV18 and J usage is TRBJ1-5; TRBD1 aligns across 7 bases. The CDR3 spans 14 residues. V was pared by 8 bases and J by 3 bases, with 7 bases of the junction left unmatched. Germline CDR1 is KGHSH and CDR2 is LQKENI. CDR3 nucleotides: TGTGCCAGCCGCCGGCAGGGGGACAATCAGCCCCAGCATTTT. Translation gives CASRRQGDNQPQHF. The whole variable domain, remainder taken from reference TRBV18 and TRBJ1-5, is NAGVMQNPRHLVRRRGQEARLRCSPMKGHSHVYWYRQLPEEGLKFMVYLQKENIIDESGMPKERFSAEFPKEGPSILRIQQVVRGDSAAYFCASRRQGDNQPQHFGDGTRLSIL.

The chain has TRBV5-1 and TRBJ1-3; 7 bases match TRBD1. The CDR3 has 15 amino acids. J was trimmed by 7 bases and V by 0 bases; bases with no gene match: 7. Germline V lookup: CDR1 SGHRS, CDR2 YFSETQ. CDR3 sequence: CASSLGSGRGNTIYF. CDR3 nucleotide sequence: TGCGCCAGCAGCTTGGGTAGTGGCAGGGGGAACACCATATATTTT.

This chain joins TRBV10-3 and TRBJ2-1; 7 bases map to TRBD2. The CDR3 length is 16 residues. V lost 3 bases, J lost 0 bases, and 5 bases stayed unmatched. CDR1 and CDR2 (germline): ENHRY, SYGVKD. CDR3 protein: CAISDEGGSSYNEQFF. CDR3 nucleotide sequence: TGTGCCATCAGTGACGAGGGAGGGAGCTCCTACAATGAGCAGTTCTTC.

The gene calls are TRBV19 and TRBJ2-5, with TRBD2 matching over 12 bases. Germline CDR1 reads LNHDA; CDR2 reads SQIVND (reference sequence). This CDR3 region has 15 residues. J gave up 5 bases and V 5 bases, and 6 bases lay outside the gene matches. CDR3 bases: TGTGCCAGTAGTCCCGGACTAGCGGGGCGGGAGACCCAGTACTTC. Translating gives CASSPGLAGRETQYF.

The chain recombines TRBV7-9 with TRBJ1-1; D is possibly TRBD1 (6 bases). V was cut by 5 bases and J by 6 bases, with 16 bases left in between. Germline V CDR1 and CDR2: SEHNR, FQNEAQ (reference sequence). This CDR3 is 14 amino acids long. This CDR3 reads CASSHQGTIPEAFF. Here the CDR3 DNA reads TGTGCCAGCAGCCATCAAGGGACAATACCTGAAGCTTTCTTT.